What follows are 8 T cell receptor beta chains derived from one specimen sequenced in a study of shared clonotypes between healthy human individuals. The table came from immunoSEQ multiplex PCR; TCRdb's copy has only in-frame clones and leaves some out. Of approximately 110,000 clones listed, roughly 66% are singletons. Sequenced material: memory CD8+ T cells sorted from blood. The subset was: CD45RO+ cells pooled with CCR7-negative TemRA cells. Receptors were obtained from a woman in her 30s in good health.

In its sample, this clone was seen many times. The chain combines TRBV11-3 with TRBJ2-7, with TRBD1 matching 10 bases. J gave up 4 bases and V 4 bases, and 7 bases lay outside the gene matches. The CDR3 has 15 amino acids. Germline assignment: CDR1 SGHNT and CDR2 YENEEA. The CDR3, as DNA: TGTGCCAGCAGCTCCCGCCGGACAGGGGGGTACGAGCAGTACTTC. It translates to CASSSRRTGGYEQYF.

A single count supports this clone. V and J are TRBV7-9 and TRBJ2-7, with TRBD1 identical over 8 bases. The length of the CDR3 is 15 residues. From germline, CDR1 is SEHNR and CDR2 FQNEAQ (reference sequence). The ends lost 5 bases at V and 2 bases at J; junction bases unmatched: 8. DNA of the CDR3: TGTGCCAGCAGCCGCGACAGGGGTTCGGCCTACGAGCAGTACTTC. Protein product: CASSRDRGSAYEQYF.

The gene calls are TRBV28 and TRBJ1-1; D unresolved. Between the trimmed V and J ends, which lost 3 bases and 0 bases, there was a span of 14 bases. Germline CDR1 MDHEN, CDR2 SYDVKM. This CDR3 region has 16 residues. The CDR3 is CASSFSAAKLNTEAFF. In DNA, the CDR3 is TGTGCCAGCAGTTTTTCGGCAGCGAAGCTGAACACTGAAGCTTTCTTT.

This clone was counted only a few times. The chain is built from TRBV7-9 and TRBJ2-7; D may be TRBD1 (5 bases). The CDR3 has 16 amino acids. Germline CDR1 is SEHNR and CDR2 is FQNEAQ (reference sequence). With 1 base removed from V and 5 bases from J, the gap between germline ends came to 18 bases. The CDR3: CASSLVGQGNWNEQYF. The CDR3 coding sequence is TGTGCCAGCAGCTTAGTAGGTCAGGGTAATTGGAACGAGCAGTACTTC.

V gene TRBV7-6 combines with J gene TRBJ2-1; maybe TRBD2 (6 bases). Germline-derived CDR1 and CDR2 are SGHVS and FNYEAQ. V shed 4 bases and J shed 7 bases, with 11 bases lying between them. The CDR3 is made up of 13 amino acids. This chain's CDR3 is CASSSTGVNEQFF. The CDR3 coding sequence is TGTGCCAGCAGCTCAACGGGGGTGAATGAGCAGTTCTTC. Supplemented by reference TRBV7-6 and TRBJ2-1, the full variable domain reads GAGVSQSPRYKVTKRGQDVALRCDPISGHVSLYWYRQALGQGPEFLTYFNYEAQQDKSGLPNDRFSAERPEGSISTLTIQRTEQRDSAMYRCASSSTGVNEQFFGPGTRLTVL.

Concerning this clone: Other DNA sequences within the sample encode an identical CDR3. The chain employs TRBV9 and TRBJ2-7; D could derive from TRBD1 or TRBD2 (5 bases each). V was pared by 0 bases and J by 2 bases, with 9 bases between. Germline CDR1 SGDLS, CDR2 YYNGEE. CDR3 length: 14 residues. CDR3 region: CASSVAWGTYEQYF. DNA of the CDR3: TGTGCCAGCAGCGTAGCCTGGGGGACCTACGAGCAGTACTTC. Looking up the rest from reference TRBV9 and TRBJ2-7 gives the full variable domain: DSGVTQTPKHLITATGQRVTLRCSPRSGDLSVYWYQQSLDQGLQFLIQYYNGEERAKGNILERFSAQQFPDLHSELNLSSLELGDSALYFCASSVAWGTYEQYFGPGTRLTVT.

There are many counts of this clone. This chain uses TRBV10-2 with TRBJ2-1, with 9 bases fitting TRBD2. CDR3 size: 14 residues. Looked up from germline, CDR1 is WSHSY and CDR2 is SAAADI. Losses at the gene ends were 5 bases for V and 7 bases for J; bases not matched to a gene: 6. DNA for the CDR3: TGCGCCAGCAGTTTACTAGCGGGTCTTAATGAGCAGTTCTTC. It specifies CASSLLAGLNEQFF.

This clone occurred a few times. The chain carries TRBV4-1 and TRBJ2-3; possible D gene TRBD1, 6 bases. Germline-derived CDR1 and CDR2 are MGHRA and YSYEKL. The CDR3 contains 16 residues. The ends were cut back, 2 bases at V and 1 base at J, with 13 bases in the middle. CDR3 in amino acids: CASSQPGAGGTDTQYF. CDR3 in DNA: TGCGCCAGCAGCCAACCTGGGGCAGGGGGCACAGATACGCAGTATTTT.